This T cell receptor beta chain was recorded in a study of OX40 agonist ivuxolimab in advanced cancers. Across the study: Patients were dosed with the agonistic anti-OX40 (CD134) antibody ivuxolimab.

This clone was recorded once. Some clones are missing from TCRdb's copy, which holds only in-frame ones; the method was immunoSEQ multiplex PCR. The data contain tens of thousands of clones, over 90% of them singletons. CDR1 is LNHDA, CDR2 SQIVND, per germline (reference sequence). V shed 5 bases and J shed 1 base, with 15 bases lying between them. The CDR3 sequence is 15 residues long. Sequenced here: CD4+ or CD8+ T cells sorted from blood, sampled in a trial of the OX40 agonist ivuxolimab. The clonotype was recovered from an adult with an advanced solid tumor such as melanoma, head and neck, liver or kidney cancer. The chain couples TRBV19 to TRBJ2-7; D remains ambiguous. CDR3 in amino acids: CASSPSLMGSYEQYF. DNA of the CDR3: TGTGCCAGTAGTCCATCCTTAATGGGGTCCTACGAGCAGTACTTC.